A selection of T cell receptor beta chains follows, all from one sample in a study of STAT5B mutations in CD4+ large granular lymphocyte leukemia. Data came from immunoSEQ multiplex PCR; TCRdb stores just in-frame clones and leaves some out. The sample includes around 35,000 clones, approximately 67% of them seen just once. Sequencing used CD4+ T cells from blood buffy coats. Source of these receptors: a human donor in good health. Each CDR3 is given with its conserved first and last residue. Fields, in order: J gene, D gene, V gene, clone size, CDR3 DNA, CDR3 protein. D genes are given only for firm matches. Only some rows state a clone size, as once, few, many or a class for expanded clones.

J gene: TRBJ2-3
D gene: .
V gene: TRBV6-6
clone size: .
CDR3 DNA: TGTGCCAGCAGTTACGGCCAGGGTGGGGGGACAGATACGCAGTATTTT
CDR3 protein: CASSYGQGGGTDTQYF

J gene: TRBJ1-5
D gene: .
V gene: TRBV4-3
clone size: .
CDR3 DNA: TGCGCCAGCAGCCAAGATTTAAGACCCAATCAGCCCCAGCATTTT
CDR3 protein: CASSQDLRPNQPQHF

J gene: TRBJ1-6
D gene: .
V gene: TRBV6-5
clone size: .
CDR3 DNA: TGTGCCAGCAGTTACGAGAATAATTCACCCCTCCACTTT
CDR3 protein: CASSYENNSPLHF

J gene: TRBJ2-5
D gene: .
V gene: TRBV5-1
clone size: .
CDR3 DNA: TGCGCCAGCACCGAGACCCAGTACTTC
CDR3 protein: CASTETQYF

J gene: TRBJ2-2
D gene: .
V gene: TRBV7-2
clone size: .
CDR3 DNA: TGTGCCAGCAGCCATCGGACAGTCACCGGGGAGCTGTTTTTT
CDR3 protein: CASSHRTVTGELFF

J gene: TRBJ1-2
D gene: .
V gene: TRBV4-1
clone size: .
CDR3 DNA: TGCGCCAGCAGCCAAGAAGCCCGAACAGCCTATGGCTACACCTTC
CDR3 protein: CASSQEARTAYGYTF

J gene: TRBJ1-6
D gene: .
V gene: TRBV27
clone size: once
CDR3 DNA: TGTGCCAGCAGTTTTTCGACGGGAAATTCACCCCTCCACTTT
CDR3 protein: CASSFSTGNSPLHF

J gene: TRBJ2-2
D gene: .
V gene: TRBV11-2
clone size: .
CDR3 DNA: TGTGCCAGCAGCTTAGGTTTGTCGGGCGGGGAGCTGTTTTTT
CDR3 protein: CASSLGLSGGELFF

J gene: TRBJ2-5
D gene: .
V gene: TRBV5-1
clone size: .
CDR3 DNA: TGCGCCAGCAGGGCCCAAGAGACCCAGTACTTC
CDR3 protein: CASRAQETQYF

J gene: TRBJ2-3
D gene: .
V gene: TRBV5-1
clone size: .
CDR3 DNA: TGCGCCAGCAGCTTGGGTCGGGGAAGCACAGATACGCAGTATTTT
CDR3 protein: CASSLGRGSTDTQYF

J gene: TRBJ1-4
D gene: TRBD1
V gene: TRBV4-1
clone size: few
CDR3 DNA: TGCGCCAGCAGCCAATCCGGGACAGGGTATGAAAAACTGTTTTTT
CDR3 protein: CASSQSGTGYEKLFF

J gene: TRBJ2-5
D gene: .
V gene: TRBV5-4
clone size: once
CDR3 DNA: TGTGCCAGCAGCTTGACCTCGACGGTAACAGAGACCCAGTACTTC
CDR3 protein: CASSLTSTVTETQYF

J gene: TRBJ2-2
D gene: .
V gene: TRBV19
clone size: once
CDR3 DNA: TGTGCCAGTAGTCAACAGGGGGGGGGCGCCGGGGAGCTGTTTTTT
CDR3 protein: CASSQQGGGAGELFF

J gene: TRBJ1-2
D gene: .
V gene: TRBV25-1
clone size: .
CDR3 DNA: TGTGCCAGCAGCACACCCGGCCTTTTCTGGGGCTACACCTTC
CDR3 protein: CASSTPGLFWGYTF

J gene: TRBJ2-2
D gene: .
V gene: TRBV7-2
clone size: once
CDR3 DNA: TGTGCCAGCAGCCCGTCGTTGTGGGGGGTGATCGGGGAGCTGTTTTTT
CDR3 protein: CASSPSLWGVIGELFF